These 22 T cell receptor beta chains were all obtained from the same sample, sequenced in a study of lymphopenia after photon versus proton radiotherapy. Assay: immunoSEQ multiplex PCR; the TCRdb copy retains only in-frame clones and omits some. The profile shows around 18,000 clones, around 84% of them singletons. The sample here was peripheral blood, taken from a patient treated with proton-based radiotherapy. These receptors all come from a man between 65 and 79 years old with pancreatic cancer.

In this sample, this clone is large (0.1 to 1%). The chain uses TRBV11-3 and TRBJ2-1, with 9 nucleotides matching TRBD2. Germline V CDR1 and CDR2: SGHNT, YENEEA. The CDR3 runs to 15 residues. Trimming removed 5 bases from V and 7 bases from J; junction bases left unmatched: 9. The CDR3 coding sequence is TGTGCCAGCAGCCCCGGAGCGGGAGGCCAGAATGAGCAGTTCTTC. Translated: CASSPGAGGQNEQFF.

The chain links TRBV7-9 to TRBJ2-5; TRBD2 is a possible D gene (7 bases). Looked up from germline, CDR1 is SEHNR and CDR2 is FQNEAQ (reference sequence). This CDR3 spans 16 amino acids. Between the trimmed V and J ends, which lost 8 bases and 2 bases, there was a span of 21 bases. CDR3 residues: CASFTQMEGGQETQYF. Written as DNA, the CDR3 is TGTGCCAGCTTCACCCAGATGGAGGGGGGGCAAGAGACCCAGTACTTC.

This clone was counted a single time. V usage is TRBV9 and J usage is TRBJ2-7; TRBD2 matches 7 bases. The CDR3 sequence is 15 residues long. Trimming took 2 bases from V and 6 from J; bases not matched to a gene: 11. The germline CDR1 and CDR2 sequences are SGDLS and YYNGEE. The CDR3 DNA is TGTGCCAGCAGCGTGGAACCGACTAGCTCGGCCGAGCAGTACTTC. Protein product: CASSVEPTSSAEQYF.

Here the CDR3 reads CAWSVADYTGELFF. The DNA for the CDR3 is TGTGCCTGGAGTGTGGCGGATTACACCGGGGAGCTGTTTTTT. This chain uses TRBV30 with TRBJ2-2; D not certain. V lost 0 bases and J 3 bases, leaving 8 bases between the germline ends. Germline V gene data show CDR1 as GTSNPN and CDR2 as SVGIG (reference sequence). The CDR3 extends over 14 amino acids.

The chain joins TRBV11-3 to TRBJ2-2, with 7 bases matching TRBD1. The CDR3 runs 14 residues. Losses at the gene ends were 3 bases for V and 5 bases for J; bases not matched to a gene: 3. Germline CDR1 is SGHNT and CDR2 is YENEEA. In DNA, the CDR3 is TGTGCCAGCAGCTTTAACAGGGGAACCGGGGAGCTGTTTTTT. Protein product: CASSFNRGTGELFF.

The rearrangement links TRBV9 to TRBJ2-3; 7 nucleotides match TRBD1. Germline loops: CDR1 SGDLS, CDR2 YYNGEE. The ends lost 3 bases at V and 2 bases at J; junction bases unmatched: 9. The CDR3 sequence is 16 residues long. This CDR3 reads CASSANPGQPTDTQYF. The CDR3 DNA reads TGTGCCAGCAGCGCCAATCCGGGACAGCCCACAGATACGCAGTATTTT.

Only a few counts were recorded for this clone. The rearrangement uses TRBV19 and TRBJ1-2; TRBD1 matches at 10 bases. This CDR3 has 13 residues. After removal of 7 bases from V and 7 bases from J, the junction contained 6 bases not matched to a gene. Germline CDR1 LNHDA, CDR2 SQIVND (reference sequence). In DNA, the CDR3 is TGTGCCAGTAATTCGGGACAGGGGTCTGGCTACACCTTC. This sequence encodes CASNSGQGSGYTF. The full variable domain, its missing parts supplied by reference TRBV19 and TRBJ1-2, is DGGITQSPKYLFRKEGQNVTLSCEQNLNHDAMYWYRQDPGQGLRLIYYSQIVNDFQKGDIAEGYSVSREKKESFPLTVTSAQKNPTAFYLCASNSGQGSGYTFGSGTRLTVV.

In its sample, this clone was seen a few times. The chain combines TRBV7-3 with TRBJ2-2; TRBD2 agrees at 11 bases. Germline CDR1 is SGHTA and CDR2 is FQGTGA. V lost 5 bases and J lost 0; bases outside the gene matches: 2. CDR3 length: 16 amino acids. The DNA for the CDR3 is TGTGCCAGCAGCCTAGCGGGGGGAGCGAACACCGGGGAGCTGTTTTTT. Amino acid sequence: CASSLAGGANTGELFF. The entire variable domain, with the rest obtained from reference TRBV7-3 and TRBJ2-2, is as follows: GAGVSQTPSNKVTEKGKYVELRCDPISGHTALYWYRQSLGQGPEFLIYFQGTGAADDSGLPNDRFFAVRPEGSVSTLKIQRTERGDSAVYLCASSLAGGANTGELFFGEGSRLTVL.

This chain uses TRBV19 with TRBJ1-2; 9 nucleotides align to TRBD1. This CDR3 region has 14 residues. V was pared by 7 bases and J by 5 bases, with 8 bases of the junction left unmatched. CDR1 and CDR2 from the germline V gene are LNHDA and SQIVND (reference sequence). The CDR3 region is CASIQGQGLYGYTF. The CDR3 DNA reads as TGTGCCAGTATCCAAGGACAGGGGCTTTATGGCTACACCTTC.

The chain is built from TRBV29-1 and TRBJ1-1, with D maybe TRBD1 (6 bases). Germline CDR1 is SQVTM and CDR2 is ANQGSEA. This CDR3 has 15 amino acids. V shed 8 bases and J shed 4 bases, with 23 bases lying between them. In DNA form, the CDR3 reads TGCAGCTTTATTTTCAGGGGCCAAGCGGCCACTGAAGCTTTCTTT. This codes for CSFIFRGQAATEAFF.

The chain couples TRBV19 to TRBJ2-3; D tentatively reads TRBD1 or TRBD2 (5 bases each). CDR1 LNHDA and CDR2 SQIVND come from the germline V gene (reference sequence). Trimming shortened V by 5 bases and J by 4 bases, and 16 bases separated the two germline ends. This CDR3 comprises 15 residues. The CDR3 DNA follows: TGTGCCAGTAGTGCGGAAATGAGGGGCCCAGATACGCAGTATTTT. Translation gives CASSAEMRGPDTQYF.

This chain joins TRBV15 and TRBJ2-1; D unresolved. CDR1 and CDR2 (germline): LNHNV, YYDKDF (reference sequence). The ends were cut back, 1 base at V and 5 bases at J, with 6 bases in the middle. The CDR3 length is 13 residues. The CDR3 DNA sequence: TGTGCCACCAGCAGAGCACTTGACAATGAGCAGTTCTTC. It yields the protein CATSRALDNEQFF.

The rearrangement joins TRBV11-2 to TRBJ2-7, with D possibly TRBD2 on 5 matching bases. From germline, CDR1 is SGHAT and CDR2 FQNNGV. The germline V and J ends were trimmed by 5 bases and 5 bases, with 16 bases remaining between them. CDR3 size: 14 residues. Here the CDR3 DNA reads TGTGCCAGCAGCCGTACCGGGCCCGGGAACGAGCAGTACTTC. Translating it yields CASSRTGPGNEQYF. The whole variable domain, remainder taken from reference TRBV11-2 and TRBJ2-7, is EAGVAQSPRYKIIEKRQSVAFWCNPISGHATLYWYQQILGQGPKLLIQFQNNGVVDDSQLPKDRFSAERLKGVDSTLKIQPAKLEDSAVYLCASSRTGPGNEQYFGPGTRLTVT.

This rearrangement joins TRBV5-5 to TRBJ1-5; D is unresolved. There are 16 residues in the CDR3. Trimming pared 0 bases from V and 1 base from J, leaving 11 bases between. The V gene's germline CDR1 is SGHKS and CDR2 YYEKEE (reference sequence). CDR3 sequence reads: CASSLVPGLSNQPQHF. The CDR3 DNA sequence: TGTGCCAGCAGCTTGGTCCCCGGACTCAGCAATCAGCCCCAGCATTTT.

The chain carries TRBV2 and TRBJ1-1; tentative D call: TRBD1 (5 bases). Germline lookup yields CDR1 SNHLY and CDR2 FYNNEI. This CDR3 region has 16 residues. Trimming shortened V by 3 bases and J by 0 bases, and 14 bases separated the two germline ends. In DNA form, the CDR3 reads TGTGCCAGCAGTGAGTATCAGACAGATTTGAACACTGAAGCTTTCTTT. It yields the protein CASSEYQTDLNTEAFF.

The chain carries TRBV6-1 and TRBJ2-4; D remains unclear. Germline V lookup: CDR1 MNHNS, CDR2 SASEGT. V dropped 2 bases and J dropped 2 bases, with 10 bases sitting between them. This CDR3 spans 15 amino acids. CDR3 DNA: TGTGCCAGCAGTGAATGGGGTGAAACCAAAAACATTCAGTACTTC. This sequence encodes CASSEWGETKNIQYF.

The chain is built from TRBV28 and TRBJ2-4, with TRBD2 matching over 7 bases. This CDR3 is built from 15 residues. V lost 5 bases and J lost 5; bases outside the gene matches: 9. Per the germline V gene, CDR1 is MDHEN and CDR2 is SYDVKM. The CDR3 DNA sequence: TGTGCCAGCAGTCCGGCGGGAGCGGCAGAAAACATTCAGTACTTC. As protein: CASSPAGAAENIQYF.

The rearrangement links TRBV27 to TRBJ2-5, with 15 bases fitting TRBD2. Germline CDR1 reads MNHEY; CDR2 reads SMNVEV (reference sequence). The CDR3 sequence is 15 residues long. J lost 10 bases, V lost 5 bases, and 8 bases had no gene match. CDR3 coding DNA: TGTGCCAGCAGTCCGCGAGGACTAGCGGGAGGGAACCAGTACTTC. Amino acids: CASSPRGLAGGNQYF.

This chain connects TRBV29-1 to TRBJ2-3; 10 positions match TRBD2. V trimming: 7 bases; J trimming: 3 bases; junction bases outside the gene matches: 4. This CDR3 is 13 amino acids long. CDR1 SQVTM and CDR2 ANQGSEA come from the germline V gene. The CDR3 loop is CSAGLAQTDTQYF. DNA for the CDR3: TGCAGCGCGGGACTAGCGCAAACAGATACGCAGTATTTT.

CDR3 sequence (DNA): TGTGCCAGCAGCCCCCGCGCCGGGACTCCTTTAGAGCAGTACTTC. Protein sequence: CASSPRAGTPLEQYF. The chain couples TRBV4-2 to TRBJ2-7; maybe TRBD2 (6 bases). The germline V and J ends were trimmed by 4 bases and 7 bases, with 20 bases remaining between them. The germline V gene encodes CDR1 LGHNA and CDR2 YNFKEQ. This CDR3 is 15 amino acids long.

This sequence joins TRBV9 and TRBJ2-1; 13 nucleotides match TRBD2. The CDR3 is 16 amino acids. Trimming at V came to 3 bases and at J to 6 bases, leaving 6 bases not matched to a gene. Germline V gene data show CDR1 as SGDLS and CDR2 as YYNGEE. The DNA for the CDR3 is TGTGCCAGCAGCGACCGACTAGCGGGGGGTACCAATGAGCAGTTCTTC. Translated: CASSDRLAGGTNEQFF.

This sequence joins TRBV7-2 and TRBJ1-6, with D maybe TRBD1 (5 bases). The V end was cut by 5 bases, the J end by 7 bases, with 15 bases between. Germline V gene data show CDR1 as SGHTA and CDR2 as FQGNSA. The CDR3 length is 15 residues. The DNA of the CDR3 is TGTGCCAGCAGCGCAGGACGGGGGTACAATTCACCCCTCCACTTT. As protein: CASSAGRGYNSPLHF. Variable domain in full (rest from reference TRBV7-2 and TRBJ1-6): GAGVSQSPSNKVTEKGKDVELRCDPISGHTALYWYRQSLGQGLEFLIYFQGNSAPDKSGLPSDRFSAERTGGSVSTLTIQRTQQEDSAVYLCASSAGRGYNSPLHFGNGTRLTVT.